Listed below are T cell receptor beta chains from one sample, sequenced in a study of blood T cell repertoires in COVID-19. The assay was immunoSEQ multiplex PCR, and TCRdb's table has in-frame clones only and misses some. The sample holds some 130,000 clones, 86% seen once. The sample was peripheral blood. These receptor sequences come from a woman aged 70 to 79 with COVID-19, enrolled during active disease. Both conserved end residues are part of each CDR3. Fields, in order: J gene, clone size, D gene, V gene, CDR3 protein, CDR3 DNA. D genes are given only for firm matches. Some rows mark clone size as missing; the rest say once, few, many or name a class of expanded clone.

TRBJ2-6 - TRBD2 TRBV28 CASSSSSGALTSGANVLTF TGTGCCAGCAGTTCGAGTAGCGGGGCCCTTACATCTGGGGCCAACGTCCTGACTTTC
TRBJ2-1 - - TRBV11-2 CASNPQGYNEQFF TGTGCCAGCAACCCACAGGGATACAATGAGCAGTTCTTC
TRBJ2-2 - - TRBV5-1 CASSLQQKELFF TGCGCCAGCAGCTTGCAACAGAAGGAGCTGTTTTTT
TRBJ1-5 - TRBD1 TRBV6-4 CASIRPLRDRGGNQPQHF TGTGCCAGCATTAGACCCCTGAGGGACAGGGGAGGCAATCAGCCCCAGCATTTT
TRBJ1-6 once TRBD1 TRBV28 CASSFTGGSYNSPLHF TGTGCCAGCAGTTTCACAGGGGGCTCCTATAATTCACCCCTCCACTTT
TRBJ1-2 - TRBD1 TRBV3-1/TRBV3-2 CASSPGTGGGTYGYTF TGTGCCAGCAGTCCAGGGACAGGGGGCGGTACCTATGGCTACACCTTC
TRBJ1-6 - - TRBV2 CASTDPLLAELNSPLHF TGTGCCAGCACTGACCCCCTTCTCGCGGAACTTAATTCACCCCTCCACTTT
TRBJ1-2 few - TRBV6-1 CASSESGQYYGYTF TGTGCCAGCAGTGAATCTGGGCAGTACTATGGCTACACCTTC
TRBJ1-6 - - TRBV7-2 CASRLNGYTYNSPLHF TGTGCCAGCAGACTGAACGGGTACACTTATAATTCACCCCTCCACTTT
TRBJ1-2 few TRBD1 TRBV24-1 CATSDRTGVGGYTF TGTGCCACCAGTGATAGGACAGGGGTGGGCGGCTACACCTTC
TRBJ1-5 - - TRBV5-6 CASRRGSSNQPQHF TGTGCCAGCAGAAGGGGGTCAAGCAATCAGCCCCAGCATTTT
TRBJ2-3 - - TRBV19 CASTPPSGGTDTQYF TGTGCCAGTACCCCCCCCTCGGGGGGCACAGATACGCAGTATTTT
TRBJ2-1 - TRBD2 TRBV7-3 CASSVSSGGSRNEQFF TGTGCCAGCAGCGTATCTAGCGGGGGAAGTAGGAATGAGCAGTTCTTC
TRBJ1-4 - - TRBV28 CASSQLGVGTATNEKLFF TGTGCCAGCAGCCAACTGGGGGTGGGGACTGCAACTAATGAAAAACTGTTTTTT
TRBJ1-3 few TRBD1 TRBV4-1 CASSAATGQGRSGGNTIYF TGCGCCAGCAGCGCCGCTACGGGACAGGGGCGTTCGGGAGGAAACACCATATATTTT
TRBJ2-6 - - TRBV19 CASSIAPVPSGANVLTF TGTGCCAGTAGTATAGCACCGGTGCCCTCTGGGGCCAACGTCCTGACTTTC
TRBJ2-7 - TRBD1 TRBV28 CASSPPDRVEQYF TGTGCCAGCAGCCCCCCAGACAGGGTTGAGCAGTACTTC
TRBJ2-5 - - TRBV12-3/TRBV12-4 CASSYLETQYF TGTGCCAGCAGTTATCTAGAGACCCAGTACTTC
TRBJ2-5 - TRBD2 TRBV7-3 CASSASGGETQYF TGTGCCAGCAGCGCTAGCGGGGGGGAGACCCAGTACTTC
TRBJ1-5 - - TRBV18 CASSGRVDQPQHF TGTGCCAGCTCAGGCAGGGTGGATCAGCCCCAGCATTTT
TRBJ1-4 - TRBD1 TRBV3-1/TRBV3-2 CASAGQGVEKLFF TGTGCCAGCGCGGGACAGGGGGTTGAAAAACTGTTTTTT
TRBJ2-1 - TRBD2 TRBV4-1 CASSPRGTSNEQFF TGCGCCAGCAGCCCCCGAGGGACTAGCAATGAGCAGTTCTTC
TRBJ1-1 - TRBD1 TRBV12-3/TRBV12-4 CATEGQMNTEAFF TGTGCCACCGAGGGACAGATGAACACTGAAGCTTTCTTT
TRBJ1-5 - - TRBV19 CASSAVWGGGNQPQHF TGTGCCAGTAGCGCCGTCTGGGGAGGCGGCAATCAGCCCCAGCATTTT
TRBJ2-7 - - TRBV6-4 CAISRGYEQYF TGTGCCATCAGTAGGGGGTACGAGCAGTACTTC
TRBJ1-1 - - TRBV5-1 CASSPEGGQTEAFF TGCGCCAGCAGCCCGGAGGGGGGGCAGACTGAAGCTTTCTTT
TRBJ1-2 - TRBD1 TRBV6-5 CASSSRQGAGGYTF TGTGCCAGCAGCTCCCGACAGGGGGCGGGTGGCTACACCTTC
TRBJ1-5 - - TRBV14 CASSPRMEGPQHF TGTGCCAGCAGTCCTCGCATGGAGGGACCCCAGCATTTT
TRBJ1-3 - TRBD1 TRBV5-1 CASSLAGQQGNTIYF TGCGCCAGCAGCTTGGCGGGACAGCAAGGAAACACCATATATTTT
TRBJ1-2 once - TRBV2 CASSEGTPNYGYTF TGTGCCAGCAGTGAAGGGACACCTAACTATGGCTACACCTTC
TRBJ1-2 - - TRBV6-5 CASKQGLANYGYTF TGTGCCAGCAAGCAGGGATTAGCTAACTATGGCTACACCTTC
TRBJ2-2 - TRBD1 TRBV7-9 CASSPRDRETGELFF TGTGCCAGCAGCCCCAGGGACAGGGAGACCGGGGAGCTGTTTTTT
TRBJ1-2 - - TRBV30 CAWDSLGLLYGYTF TGTGCCTGGGATTCGCTTGGCCTCCTTTATGGCTACACCTTC
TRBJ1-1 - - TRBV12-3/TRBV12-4 CASSSRTVLEAFF TGTGCCAGCAGTTCCAGGACAGTGCTTGAAGCTTTCTTT
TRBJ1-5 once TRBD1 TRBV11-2 CASSLDMGQGDQPQHF TGTGCCAGCAGCTTAGATATGGGACAGGGAGATCAGCCCCAGCATTTT
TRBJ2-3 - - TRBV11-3 CASSLGGGADTQYF TGTGCCAGCAGCTTGGGAGGGGGGGCAGATACGCAGTATTTT
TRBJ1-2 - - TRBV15 CATSRVLVVGGSFYGYTF TGTGCCACCAGCAGAGTTCTCGTGGTTGGTGGCAGTTTCTATGGCTACACCTTC
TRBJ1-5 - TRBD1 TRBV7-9 CASSRTGQGQPQHF TGTGCCAGCAGCCGGACAGGGCAGGGTCAGCCCCAGCATTTT
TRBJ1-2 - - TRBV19 CASSREGGEPYGYTF TGTGCCAGTAGTAGAGAAGGGGGGGAACCCTATGGCTACACCTTC
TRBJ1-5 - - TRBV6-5 CASRSDGSGNQPQHF TGTGCCAGCAGAAGCGACGGATCTGGGAATCAGCCCCAGCATTTT